The 8 T cell receptor beta chains in this list originate from one sample, sequenced in a study of neurological immune-mediated disorders. This sample's time point: longitudinal time-point 1 (baseline). TCRdb re-analysed the 5' RACE reads in MiXCR, keeping a single row per CDR3 protein. The sample yields some 68,000 distinct CDR3 sequences, about 13% seen once. Sequenced input: PBMCs. The receptors were sampled from a female donor with HTLV-1-associated myelopathy (HAM/TSP).

This clonotype was seen repeatedly, ten times or more. The chain is built from TRBV20-1 and TRBJ2-7, with D perhaps matching TRBD1 or TRBD2 (6 bases each). The CDR3 loop spans 13 amino acids. Trimming pared 3 bases from V and 3 bases from J, leaving 12 bases between. Per the germline V gene, CDR1 is DFQATT and CDR2 is SNEGSKA (reference sequence). The CDR3 DNA sequence: TGCAGTGCTAGGGCGGGACATCTCTACGAGCAGTACTTC. It codes for CSARAGHLYEQYF.

The chain joins TRBV5-5 to TRBJ2-7; TRBD2 matches 8 bases. This CDR3 has 14 residues. V gave up 1 base and J gave up 7 bases; unmatched junction bases: 7. Germline-derived CDR1 and CDR2 are SGHKS and YYEKEE (reference sequence). The CDR3 loop reads CASSLRLAPSEQYV. Written as DNA, the CDR3 is TGTGCCAGCAGCTTGCGACTAGCGCCCTCAGAGCAGTACGTC.

This clonotype was recorded at least ten times. The chain is built from TRBV10-3 and TRBJ2-5; either TRBD1 or TRBD2 may supply D (6 bases each). The germline gives CDR1 ENHRY, CDR2 SYGVKD. V was cut by 5 bases and J by 3 bases, with 19 bases left in between. The CDR3 sequence is 16 residues long. The DNA of the CDR3 is TGTGCCATCAGTCCGGAGGGAGAGGGGGTTAAAGAGACCCAGTACTTC. Its protein product is CAISPEGEGVKETQYF.

This clonotype was seen ten or more times. This chain connects TRBV7-2 to TRBJ1-1; 8 nucleotides align to TRBD1. V lost 1 base and J lost 5; bases outside the gene matches: 12. The CDR3 loop spans 17 amino acids. Germline V gene lookup returns CDR1 SGHTA and CDR2 FQGNSA. The CDR3 region is CASSLGSRGQRGTEAFF. DNA of the CDR3: TGTGCCAGCAGCTTAGGGAGCAGGGGGCAGAGGGGGACTGAAGCTTTCTTT.

This clonotype was counted between two and nine times. The V gene is TRBV19, the J gene TRBJ2-5, with 7 bases lining up with TRBD1. The CDR3 covers 13 residues. The trim removed 8 bases at V and 5 bases at J, leaving 8 bases unmatched. CDR1 and CDR2 from the germline V gene are LNHDA and SQIVND (reference sequence). The CDR3 loop is CASVDRAVETQYF. CDR3 nucleotide sequence: TGTGCCAGTGTCGACAGGGCGGTTGAGACCCAGTACTTC.

This clonotype was found once. The rearrangement links TRBV12-3 or TRBV12-4 to TRBJ2-2; D might be TRBD1 (6 bases). Trimming left V 5 bases short and J 2 bases short, with 12 bases between. There are 15 residues in the CDR3. The CDR3 DNA follows: TGTGCCAGCAGTGAGGGGGAATTCAACACCGGGGAGCTGTTTTTT. Amino acids: CASSEGEFNTGELFF.

This sequence joins TRBV7-7 and TRBJ2-5; D remains unclear. This CDR3 has 15 amino acids. Trimming cost V 7 bases and J 5 bases, with 20 bases left between them. Germline loops: CDR1 SSHAT, CDR2 FNYEAQ (reference sequence). CDR3 nucleotides: TGTGCCAGCACCGCGCAAAGGAGCCCTTTGGAGACCCAGTACTTC. Residues: CASTAQRSPLETQYF.

Points on this clonotype: Because it lacks the conserved phenylalanine or tryptophan at the end, this CDR3 is likely a read error. This chain connects TRBV20-1 to TRBJ2-1; D is undetermined. V gave up 0 bases and J gave up 8 bases, with 8 bases separating them. The CDR3 has 12 residues. Looked up from germline, CDR1 is DFQATT and CDR2 is SNEGSKA (reference sequence). The CDR3 DNA reads as TGCAGTGCTAGAGACTGCGGTTATGAGCAGTTCTTA. Amino acids: CSARDCGYEQFL.